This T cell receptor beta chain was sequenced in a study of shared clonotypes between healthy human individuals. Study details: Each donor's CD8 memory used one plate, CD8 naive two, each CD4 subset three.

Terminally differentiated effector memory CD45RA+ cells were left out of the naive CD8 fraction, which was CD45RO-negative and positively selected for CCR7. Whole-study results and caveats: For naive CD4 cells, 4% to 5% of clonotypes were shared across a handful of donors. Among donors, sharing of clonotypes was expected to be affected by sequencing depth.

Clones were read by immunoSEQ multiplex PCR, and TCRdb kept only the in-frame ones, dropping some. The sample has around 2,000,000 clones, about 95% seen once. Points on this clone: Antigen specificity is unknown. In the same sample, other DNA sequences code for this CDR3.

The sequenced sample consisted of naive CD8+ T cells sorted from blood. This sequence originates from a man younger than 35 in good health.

CDR3 residues: CASSPRQGNTEAFF. In DNA, the CDR3 is TGCGCCAGCAGCCCCCGACAGGGAAACACTGAAGCTTTCTTT. This rearrangement joins TRBV4-1 to TRBJ1-1; 7 bases align to TRBD1. The V gene's germline CDR1 is MGHRA and CDR2 YSYEKL. After removal of 4 bases from V and 2 bases from J, the junction contained 4 bases not matched to a gene. The CDR3 length is 14 residues.